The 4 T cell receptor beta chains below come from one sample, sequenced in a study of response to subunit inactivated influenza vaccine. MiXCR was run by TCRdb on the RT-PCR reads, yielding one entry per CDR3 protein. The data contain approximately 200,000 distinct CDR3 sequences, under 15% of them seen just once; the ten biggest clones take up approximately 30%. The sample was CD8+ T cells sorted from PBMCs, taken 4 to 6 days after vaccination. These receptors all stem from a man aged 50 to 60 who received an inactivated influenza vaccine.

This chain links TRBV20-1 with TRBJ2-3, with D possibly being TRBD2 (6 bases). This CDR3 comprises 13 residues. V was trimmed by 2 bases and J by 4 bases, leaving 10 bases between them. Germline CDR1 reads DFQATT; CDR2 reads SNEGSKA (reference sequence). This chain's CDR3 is CSARRGRPDTQYF. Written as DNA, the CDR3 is TGCAGTGCTAGACGGGGGAGGCCAGATACGCAGTATTTT.

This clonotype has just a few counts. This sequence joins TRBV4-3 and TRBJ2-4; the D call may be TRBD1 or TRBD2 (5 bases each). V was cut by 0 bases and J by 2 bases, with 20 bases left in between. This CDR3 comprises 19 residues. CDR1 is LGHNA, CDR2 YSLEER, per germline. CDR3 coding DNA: TGCGCCAGCAGCCAAGATTCGGGGTCCAGGGACGGTCCCAAAAACATTCAGTACTTC. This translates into CASSQDSGSRDGPKNIQYF.

The CDR3 DNA reads as TGTGCCACCAGCAGGAGGGCTAGCGGGAGTCTCCACGAGCAGTACTTC. Translated: CATSRRASGSLHEQYF. The gene calls are TRBV15 and TRBJ2-7; 10 bases agree with TRBD2. Unmatched junction bases numbered 10, after V lost 3 bases and J lost 5 bases. CDR3 length equals 16 residues. Germline lookup yields CDR1 LNHNV and CDR2 YYDKDF (reference sequence).

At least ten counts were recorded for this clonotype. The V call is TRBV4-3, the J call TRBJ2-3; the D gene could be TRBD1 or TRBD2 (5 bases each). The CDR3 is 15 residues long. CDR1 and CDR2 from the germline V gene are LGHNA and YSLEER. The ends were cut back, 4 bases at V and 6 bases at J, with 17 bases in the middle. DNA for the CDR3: TGCGCCAGCAGCCCATGGACTGGGGGTTCGGATACGCAGTATTTT. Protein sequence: CASSPWTGGSDTQYF.